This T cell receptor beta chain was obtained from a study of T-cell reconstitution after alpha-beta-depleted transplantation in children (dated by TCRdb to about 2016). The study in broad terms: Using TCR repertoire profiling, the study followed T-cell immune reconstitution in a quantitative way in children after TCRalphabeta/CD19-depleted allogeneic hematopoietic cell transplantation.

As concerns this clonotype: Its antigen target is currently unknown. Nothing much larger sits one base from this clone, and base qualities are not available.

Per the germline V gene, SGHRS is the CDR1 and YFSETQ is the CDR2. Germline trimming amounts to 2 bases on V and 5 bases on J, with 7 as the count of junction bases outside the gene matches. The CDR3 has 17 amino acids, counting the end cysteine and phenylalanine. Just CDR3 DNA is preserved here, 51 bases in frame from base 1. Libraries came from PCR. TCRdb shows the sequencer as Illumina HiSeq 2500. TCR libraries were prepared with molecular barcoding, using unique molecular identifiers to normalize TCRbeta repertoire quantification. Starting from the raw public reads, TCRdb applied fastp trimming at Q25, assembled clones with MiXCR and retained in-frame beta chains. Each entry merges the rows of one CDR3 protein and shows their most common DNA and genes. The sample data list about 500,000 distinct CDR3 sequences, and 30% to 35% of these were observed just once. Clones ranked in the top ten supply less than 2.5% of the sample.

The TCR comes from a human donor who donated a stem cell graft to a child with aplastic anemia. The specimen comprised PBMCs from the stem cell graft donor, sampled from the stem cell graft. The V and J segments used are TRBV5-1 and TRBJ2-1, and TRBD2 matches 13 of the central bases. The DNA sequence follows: TGCGCCAGCAGCTTACTAGCGGGAGGGCCGAGGGACAATGAGCAGTTCTTC. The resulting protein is CASSLLAGGPRDNEQFF.